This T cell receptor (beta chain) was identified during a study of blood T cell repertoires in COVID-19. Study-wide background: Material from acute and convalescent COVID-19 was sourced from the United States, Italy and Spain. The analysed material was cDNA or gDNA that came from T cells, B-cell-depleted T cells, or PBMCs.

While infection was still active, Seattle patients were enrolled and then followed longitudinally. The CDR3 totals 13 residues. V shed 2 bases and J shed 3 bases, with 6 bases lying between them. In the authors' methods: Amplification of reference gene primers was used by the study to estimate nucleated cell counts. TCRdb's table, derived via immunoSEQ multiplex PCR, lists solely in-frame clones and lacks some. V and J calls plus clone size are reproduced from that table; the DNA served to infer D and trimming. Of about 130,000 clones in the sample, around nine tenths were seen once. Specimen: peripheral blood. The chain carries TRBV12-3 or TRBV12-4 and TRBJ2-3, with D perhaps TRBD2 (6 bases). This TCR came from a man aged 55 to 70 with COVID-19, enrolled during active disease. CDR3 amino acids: CASSLRETDTQYF. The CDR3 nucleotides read TGTGCCAGCAGTTTACGGGAGACAGATACGCAGTATTTT.